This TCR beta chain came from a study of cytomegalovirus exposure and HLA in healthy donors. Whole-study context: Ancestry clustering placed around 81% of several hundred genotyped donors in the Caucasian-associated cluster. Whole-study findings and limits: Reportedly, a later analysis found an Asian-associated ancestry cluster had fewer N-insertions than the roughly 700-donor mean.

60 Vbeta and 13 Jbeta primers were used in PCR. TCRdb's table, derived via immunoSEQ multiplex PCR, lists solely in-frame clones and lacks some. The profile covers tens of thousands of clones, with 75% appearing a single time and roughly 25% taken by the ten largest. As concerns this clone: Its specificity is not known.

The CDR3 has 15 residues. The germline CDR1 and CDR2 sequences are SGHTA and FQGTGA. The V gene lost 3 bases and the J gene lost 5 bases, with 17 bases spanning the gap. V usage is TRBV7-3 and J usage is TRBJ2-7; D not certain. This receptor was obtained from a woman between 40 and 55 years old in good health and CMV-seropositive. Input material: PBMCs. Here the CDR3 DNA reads TGTGCCAGCAGCTTCCCTACGGCAGGTAGTAACGAGCAGTACTTC. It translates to CASSFPTAGSNEQYF.